Listed below are T cell receptor beta chains from one sample, sequenced in a study of cytomegalovirus exposure and HLA in healthy donors. The method was immunoSEQ multiplex PCR; TCRdb's version includes in-frame clones alone and lacks a portion of them. The sample lists some 130,000 clones; roughly 75% were seen once. The source material was PBMCs. The origin of the receptors is a young man in good health. The conserved cysteine and the conserved F or W are not part of the CDR3 here.

TRBV6-5	TRBJ2-7	12	ASSQKAWGSEQY
TRBV7-2	TRBJ1-1	13	ASSSLLTGQRRAF
TRBV5-1	TRBJ2-2	14	ASSSKDRWDTGELF
TRBV13	TRBJ2-1	13	ASSPRQGAYNEQF
TRBV15	TRBJ2-7	15	ATSLGLAGAADYEQY
TRBV19	TRBJ2-1	11	ASSQGGANEQF
TRBV9	TRBJ2-2	14	ASSDSGTGWTGELF
TRBV6-5	TRBJ2-7	11	ASRRDSPYEQY
TRBV6-1	TRBJ2-7	12	ASSTWTGSYEQY
TRBV5-1	TRBJ2-1	13	ASTIQGIPYNEQF
TRBV9	TRBJ2-1	14	ASSPRAGASYNEQF
TRBV6-1	TRBJ2-1	12	ASGTASGVNEQF
TRBV29-1	TRBJ2-6	13	SVGQGAAGANVLT
TRBV4-3	TRBJ1-1	12	ASSQGDRNTEAF
TRBV6-6	TRBJ2-5	12	ASSWLAGGETQY
TRBV28	TRBJ2-7	14	ASSLPSSGGSYEQY
TRBV7-9	TRBJ1-2	12	SSSLTPGDYGYT
TRBV28	TRBJ1-4	11	PQVGGTNEKLF
TRBV28	TRBJ2-3	11	ASGAGSTDTQY
TRBV10-3	TRBJ2-7	10	AARDSTYEQY
TRBV4-3	TRBJ2-7	13	ASSQDPGGTYEQY
TRBV19	TRBJ2-4	13	ASSIVPVAKNIQY
TRBV30	TRBJ1-4	13	AWYPREVANEKLF
TRBV29-1	TRBJ2-7	12	SVDTSGSLNEQY
TRBV10-1	TRBJ1-1	13	ASSANRGGSTEAF
TRBV9	TRBJ2-2	10	ASSGPIGELF
TRBV11-3	TRBJ2-5	12	ASSSGDSLREQY